The TCR beta chain under discussion was sequenced for a study of Ad26.COV2.S vaccination and SARS-CoV-2 variants. Overall study: Ad26.COV2.S, an intramuscular injection, was given once or twice 56 days apart. Findings of the study overall: It was vaccine recipients, not placebo recipients, who had the higher spike-specific TCR breadth. Measures of TCR breadth and depth may have fallen short of total T cell responses.

This CDR3 has 15 amino acids. Germline values: CDR1 MNHGY, CDR2 SVAAGI. V was pared by 2 bases and J by 4 bases, with 8 bases of the junction left unmatched. Described treatment: roughly 19 received Ad26.COV2.S at low or high dose, single or two shots; roughly five received placebo; per-sample allocation not given. The study sampled participants on day 63 after the first vaccine or placebo injection. Wuhan-strain spike was delivered by a replication-incompetent Ad26 vector. This clone was counted a few times. The antigen is unknown. Sequencing was performed with immunoSEQ multiplex PCR; in TCRdb, only in-frame clones are kept and a portion is missing. Among roughly 700,000 clones listed, about 90% were seen once.

The sample here was peripheral blood, taken in a trial of Ad26.COV2.S vaccine versus placebo. This receptor was identified in a person between 18 and 59 years old who received the Ad26.COV2.S COVID-19 vaccine or a placebo. This chain connects TRBV6-9 to TRBJ2-7; TRBD1 matches at 7 bases. The CDR3 DNA sequence: TGTGCCAGCAGTTATCGCGCAGGGGGTAGGTACGAGCAGTACTTC. It translates to CASSYRAGGRYEQYF.